A selection of T cell receptor beta chains follows, all from one sample in a study of shared clonotypes between healthy human individuals. Profiling relied on immunoSEQ multiplex PCR, and the TCRdb table lists in-frame clones only, not all of them. The sample lists approximately 400,000 clones; 96% were seen once. Specimen: memory CD8+ T cells sorted from blood. The receptors here all came from a man aged 30 to 45 in good health. Each CDR3 is given with its conserved first and last residue. A D gene is named only where the DNA matches it firmly. The size entry is marked missing in some rows and otherwise reads once, few, many or a size class.

J gene: TRBJ2-1
D gene: -
clone size: -
V gene: TRBV18
CDR3 protein: CASSLAGYSYNEQFF
CDR3 DNA: TGTGCCAGCTCACTCGCGGGGTACTCCTACAATGAGCAGTTCTTC

J gene: TRBJ2-2
D gene: TRBD1
clone size: -
V gene: TRBV29-1
CDR3 protein: CSVEGPGGANTGELFF
CDR3 DNA: TGCAGCGTTGAAGGACCAGGGGGCGCAAACACCGGGGAGCTGTTTTTT

J gene: TRBJ2-3
D gene: TRBD2
clone size: -
V gene: TRBV10-3
CDR3 protein: CAISEPSGSRTDTQYF
CDR3 DNA: TGTGCCATCAGTGAGCCTAGCGGGAGTCGTACAGATACGCAGTATTTT

J gene: TRBJ2-2
D gene: TRBD1
clone size: -
V gene: TRBV5-1
CDR3 protein: CASSLAGQGLAGELFF
CDR3 DNA: TGCGCCAGCAGCTTGGCGGGACAGGGGCTCGCCGGGGAGCTGTTTTTT

J gene: TRBJ1-4
D gene: -
clone size: -
V gene: TRBV28
CDR3 protein: CASSLHTKKLFF
CDR3 DNA: TGTGCCAGCAGTTTACATACGAAAAAACTGTTTTTT

J gene: TRBJ2-2
D gene: TRBD2
clone size: -
V gene: TRBV19
CDR3 protein: CASISTSGRAFGGELFF
CDR3 DNA: TGTGCCAGTATATCGACTAGCGGGAGGGCCTTTGGCGGGGAGCTGTTTTTT

J gene: TRBJ1-6
D gene: -
clone size: -
V gene: TRBV4-2
CDR3 protein: CASSQVQGRGSSYNSPLHF
CDR3 DNA: TGTGCCAGCAGCCAAGTACAAGGGCGAGGGAGCTCCTATAATTCACCCCTCCACTTT

J gene: TRBJ2-3
D gene: TRBD1
clone size: -
V gene: TRBV30
CDR3 protein: CAWSPTGTGPHTQYF
CDR3 DNA: TGTGCCTGGAGTCCAACCGGGACAGGGCCCCATACGCAGTATTTT

J gene: TRBJ1-4
D gene: -
clone size: once
V gene: TRBV30
CDR3 protein: CAWSVRPTTNEKLFF
CDR3 DNA: TGTGCCTGGAGTGTTCGTCCGACAACTAATGAAAAACTGTTTTTT

J gene: TRBJ1-3
D gene: -
clone size: once
V gene: TRBV30
CDR3 protein: CAWRASISGNTIYF
CDR3 DNA: TGTGCCTGGAGGGCATCGATCTCTGGAAACACCATATATTTT

J gene: TRBJ2-1
D gene: -
clone size: -
V gene: TRBV28
CDR3 protein: CTSSPSQRANNEQFF
CDR3 DNA: TGTACCAGCAGTCCCTCCCAGCGGGCCAACAATGAGCAGTTCTTC

J gene: TRBJ1-3
D gene: -
clone size: -
V gene: TRBV6-5
CDR3 protein: CASSRDPGPGNTIYF
CDR3 DNA: TGTGCCAGCAGTCGGGACCCCGGGCCCGGAAACACCATATATTTT

J gene: TRBJ2-3
D gene: TRBD2
clone size: -
V gene: TRBV7-8
CDR3 protein: CASSLALGLADTDTQYF
CDR3 DNA: TGTGCCAGCAGCTTAGCCCTCGGACTAGCGGACACAGATACGCAGTATTTT

J gene: TRBJ2-1
D gene: -
clone size: -
V gene: TRBV11-2
CDR3 protein: CASSSRPRDNEQFF
CDR3 DNA: TGTGCCAGCAGCTCCCGTCCTCGGGACAATGAGCAGTTCTTC

J gene: TRBJ1-3
D gene: -
clone size: -
V gene: TRBV28
CDR3 protein: CASSFGQTSGNTIYF
CDR3 DNA: TGTGCCAGCAGTTTCGGACAGACCTCTGGAAACACCATATATTTT

J gene: TRBJ2-1
D gene: -
clone size: -
V gene: TRBV7-7
CDR3 protein: CASSPGQGGDEQFF
CDR3 DNA: TGTGCTAGCAGCCCCGGACAGGGAGGGGATGAGCAGTTCTTC

J gene: TRBJ1-5
D gene: -
clone size: -
V gene: TRBV28
CDR3 protein: CASSLSFMKGLHGPGAF
CDR3 DNA: TGTGCCAGCAGTTTAAGTTTTATGAAGGGCCTCCACGGTCCGGGCGCATTT

J gene: TRBJ2-1
D gene: -
clone size: once
V gene: TRBV4-2
CDR3 protein: CASSQDPRSYNEQFF
CDR3 DNA: TGTGCCAGCAGCCAAGATCCGAGGTCGTACAATGAGCAGTTCTTC